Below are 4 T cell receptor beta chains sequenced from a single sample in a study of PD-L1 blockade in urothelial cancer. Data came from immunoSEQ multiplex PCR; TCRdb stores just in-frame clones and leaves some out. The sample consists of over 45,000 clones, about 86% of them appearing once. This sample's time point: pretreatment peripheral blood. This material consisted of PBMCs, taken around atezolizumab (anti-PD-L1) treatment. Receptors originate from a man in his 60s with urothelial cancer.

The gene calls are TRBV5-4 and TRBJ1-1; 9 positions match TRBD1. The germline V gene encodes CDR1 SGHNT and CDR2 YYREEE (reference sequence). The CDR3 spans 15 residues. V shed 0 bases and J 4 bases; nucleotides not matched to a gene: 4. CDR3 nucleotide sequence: TGTGCCAGCAGCTTGGGGACGACAGGGGGCACTGAAGCTTTCTTT. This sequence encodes CASSLGTTGGTEAFF.

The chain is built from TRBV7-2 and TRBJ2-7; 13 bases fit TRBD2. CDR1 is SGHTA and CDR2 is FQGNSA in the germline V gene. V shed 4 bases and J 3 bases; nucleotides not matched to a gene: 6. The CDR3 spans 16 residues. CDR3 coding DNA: TGTGCCAGCAGCTCCAGACTAGCGGGGGGAATCTACGAGCAGTACTTC. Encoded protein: CASSSRLAGGIYEQYF. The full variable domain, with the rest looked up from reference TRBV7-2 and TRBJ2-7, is GAGVSQSPSNKVTEKGKDVELRCDPISGHTALYWYRQSLGQGLEFLIYFQGNSAPDKSGLPSDRFSAERTGGSVSTLTIQRTQQEDSAVYLCASSSRLAGGIYEQYFGPGTRLTVT.

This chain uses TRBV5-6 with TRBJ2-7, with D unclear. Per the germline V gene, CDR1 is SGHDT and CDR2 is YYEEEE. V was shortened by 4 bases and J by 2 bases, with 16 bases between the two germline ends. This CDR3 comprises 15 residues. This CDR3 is CASSEPLQWTYEQYF. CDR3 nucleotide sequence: TGTGCCAGCAGCGAACCTTTACAGTGGACCTACGAGCAGTACTTC.

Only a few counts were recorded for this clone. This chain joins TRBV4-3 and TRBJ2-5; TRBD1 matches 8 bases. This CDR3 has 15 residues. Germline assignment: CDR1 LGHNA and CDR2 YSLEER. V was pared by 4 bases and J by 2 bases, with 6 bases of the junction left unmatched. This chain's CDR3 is CASSPDRVGQETQYF. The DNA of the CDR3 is TGCGCCAGCAGCCCGGACAGGGTGGGGCAAGAGACCCAGTACTTC.